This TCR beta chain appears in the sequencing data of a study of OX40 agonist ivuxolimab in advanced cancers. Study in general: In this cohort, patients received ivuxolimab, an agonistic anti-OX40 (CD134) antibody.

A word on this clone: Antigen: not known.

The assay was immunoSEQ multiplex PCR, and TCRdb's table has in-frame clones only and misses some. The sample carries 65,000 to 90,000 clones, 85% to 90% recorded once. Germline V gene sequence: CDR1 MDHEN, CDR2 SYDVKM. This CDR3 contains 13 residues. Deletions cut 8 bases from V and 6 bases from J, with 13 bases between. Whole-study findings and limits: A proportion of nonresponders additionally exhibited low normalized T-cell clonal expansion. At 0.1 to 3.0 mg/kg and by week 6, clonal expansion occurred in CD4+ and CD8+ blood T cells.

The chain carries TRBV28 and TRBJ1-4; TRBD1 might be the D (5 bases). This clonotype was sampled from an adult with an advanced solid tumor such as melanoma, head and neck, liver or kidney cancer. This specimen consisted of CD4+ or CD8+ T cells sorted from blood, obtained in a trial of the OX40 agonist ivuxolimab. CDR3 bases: TGTGCCAGCTCGGGGGTTAAATATGAAAAACTGTTTTTT. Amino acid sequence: CASSGVKYEKLFF.